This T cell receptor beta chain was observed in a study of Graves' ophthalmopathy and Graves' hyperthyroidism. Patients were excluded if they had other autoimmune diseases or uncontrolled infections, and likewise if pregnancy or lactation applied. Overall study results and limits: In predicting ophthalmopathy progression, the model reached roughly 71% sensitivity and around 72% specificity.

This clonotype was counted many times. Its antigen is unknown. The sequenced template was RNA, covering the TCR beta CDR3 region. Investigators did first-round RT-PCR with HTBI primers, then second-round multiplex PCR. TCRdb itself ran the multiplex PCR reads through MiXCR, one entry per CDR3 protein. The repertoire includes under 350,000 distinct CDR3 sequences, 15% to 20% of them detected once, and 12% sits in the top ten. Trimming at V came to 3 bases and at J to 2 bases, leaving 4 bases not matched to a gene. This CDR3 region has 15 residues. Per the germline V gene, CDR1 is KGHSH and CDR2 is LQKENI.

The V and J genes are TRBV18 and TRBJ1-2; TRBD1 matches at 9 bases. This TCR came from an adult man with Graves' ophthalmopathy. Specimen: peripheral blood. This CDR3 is CASSPDRGLNYGYTF. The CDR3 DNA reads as TGTGCCAGCTCACCCGACAGGGGGTTAAACTATGGCTACACCTTC.